This TCR beta chain was retrieved from a study of T-cell memory formation after mild COVID-19. Regarding the study as a whole: The SARS-CoV-2 specificity of second-wave clones reaching peak at day 37 remained unverified. CD4+ contracting clones were mainly CM and EM; CD8+ ones, EMRA.

This CDR3 is built from 16 residues. J was trimmed by 0 bases and V by 6 bases; bases with no gene match: 5. Per germline, CDR1 SNHLY and CDR2 FYNNEI. Regarding this clonotype: Its antigen is not known.

In TCRdb, the 5' RACE reads were re-called with MiXCR into one record per CDR3 protein. The sample has about half a million distinct CDR3 sequences, 15% to 20% seen once. The V call is TRBV2, the J call TRBJ2-3; the match to TRBD2 covers 11 bases. This clonotype was sampled from an adult woman who had mild COVID-19 (a few samples of this study predate the infection). Cell type and time point are not known. The sequenced sample was PBMCs or a T cell subset sorted from them (not recorded which). The CDR3 sequence is CASSAGTSGSTDTQYF. CDR3 in DNA: TGTGCCAGCAGCGCCGGGACTAGCGGCAGCACAGATACGCAGTATTTT.